The 28 T cell receptor beta chains below were found in one sample sequenced in a study of human T cells and chemical hapten exposure. TCRdb reprocessed the RACE reads via MiXCR and lists one record per CDR3 protein. The table includes over 55,000 distinct CDR3 sequences, approximately 10% detected once. Stated time point: patch test 3, about 24 weeks after DPC sensitization. Treatment noted: therapeutic diphenylcyclopropenone sensitization with weekly scalp DPC. This specimen was whole blood, taken in connection with sensitization to the hapten diphenylcyclopropenone (DPC). The receptors originated from a woman aged 45-60 years with alopecia areata. Some clones in this sample may be carry-over from other donors' samples.

This clonotype was detected only a few times. This chain joins TRBV18 and TRBJ1-6; 9 nucleotides agree with TRBD1. Germline V gives CDR1 KGHSH, CDR2 LQKENI. The trim removed 1 base at V and 10 bases at J, leaving 8 bases unmatched. The CDR3 extends over 16 amino acids. The CDR3 loop is CASSPLSGQGESPLHF. CDR3 DNA: TGTGCCAGCTCACCACTTTCGGGACAGGGAGAATCACCCCTCCACTTT.

A few counts support this clonotype. The chain carries TRBV28 and TRBJ2-3; D is unclear. Germline V lookup: CDR1 MDHEN, CDR2 SYDVKM. Trimming removed 6 bases from V and 6 bases from J, with 10 bases in between. The CDR3 sequence is 12 residues long. In DNA, the CDR3 is TGTGCCAGCAGGACTCAGGCTGATACGCAGTATTTT. This translates into CASRTQADTQYF.

This clonotype was counted many times. This sequence joins TRBV10-3 and TRBJ2-7, with a possible D match to TRBD2 (6 bases). From germline, CDR1 is ENHRY and CDR2 SYGVKD. The CDR3 spans 13 residues. V lost 6 bases to trimming and J lost 0 bases, with 9 bases between them. CDR3 sequence reads: CAIRRDFSYEQYF. CDR3 nucleotide sequence: TGTGCCATCAGACGGGACTTCTCCTACGAGCAGTACTTC.

The genes are TRBV7-2 and TRBJ1-1, with 7 nucleotides matching TRBD1. Germline loops: CDR1 SGHTA, CDR2 FQGNSA. This CDR3 is built from 14 residues. Trimming took 4 bases from V and 1 from J; bases not matched to a gene: 3. The CDR3 DNA follows: TGTGCCAGCAGCTCATGGACAGGGAACACTGAAGCTTTCTTT. Its protein product is CASSSWTGNTEAFF.

This clonotype was counted only a few times. The rearrangement uses TRBV29-1 and TRBJ2-5; 9 bases are shared with TRBD2. The V and J ends lost 6 bases and 5 bases, in that order; junction bases with no gene match: 10. CDR1 and CDR2 (germline): SQVTM, ANQGSEA. CDR3 length: 14 residues. This chain's CDR3 is CSVLAGSPGETQYF. The CDR3 region has the DNA TGCAGCGTCCTAGCGGGGTCGCCGGGGGAGACCCAGTACTTC.

There are a few counts of this clonotype. This chain connects TRBV29-1 to TRBJ2-3, with 12 bases fitting TRBD2. CDR1 and CDR2 (germline): SQVTM, ANQGSEA. V trimming: 6 bases; J trimming: 1 base; junction bases outside the gene matches: 5. CDR3 length: 15 amino acids. CDR3 sequence reads: CSVERTSGGTDTQYF. CDR3 in DNA: TGCAGCGTGGAAAGGACTAGCGGGGGCACAGATACGCAGTATTTT.

This clonotype has at least ten counts. The V call is TRBV6-6, the J call TRBJ2-1; 10 bases align to TRBD2. The germline CDR1 and CDR2 sequences are MNHNY and SVGAGI (reference sequence). This CDR3 comprises 16 residues. Trimming took 5 bases from V and 1 from J; bases not matched to a gene: 5. The CDR3 loop reads CASSPSGGASYNEQFF. The CDR3 DNA is TGTGCCAGCAGTCCCAGCGGGGGGGCTTCCTACAATGAGCAGTTCTTC.

This clonotype was counted between two and nine times. The chain uses TRBV6-2 or TRBV6-3 and TRBJ1-5; TRBD1 matches at 7 bases. CDR1 MNHEY and CDR2 SVGEGT come from the germline V gene. Trimming at V came to 6 bases and at J to 9 bases, leaving 11 bases not matched to a gene. The CDR3 is made up of 14 amino acids. The CDR3 nucleotides read TGTGCCAGCAGCGGTCAGGGGGGAGCGCGGCCCCAGCATTTT. It translates to CASSGQGGARPQHF.

This clonotype was seen more than once but under ten times. The rearrangement joins TRBV6-4 to TRBJ2-3, with D uncertain. The CDR3 extends over 13 amino acids. The germline gives CDR1 MRHNA, CDR2 SNTAGT. V shed 0 bases and J shed 8 bases, with 9 bases lying between them. For the CDR3, the DNA is TGTGCCAGCAGTGACTCGACTTACTCTACGCAGTATTTT. Encoded protein: CASSDSTYSTQYF.

The CDR3 coding sequence is TGTGCCATCAGTGAGTCGACTCGGACTAATGAAAAACTGTTTTTT. Its protein is CAISESTRTNEKLFF. J is TRBJ1-4 and V is TRBV10-3; D remains unclear. V shed 0 bases and J shed 2 bases, with 7 bases lying between them. CDR1 is ENHRY and CDR2 is SYGVKD in the germline V gene. The CDR3 runs to 15 residues.

The chain links TRBV20-1 to TRBJ1-1; D is unresolved. From germline, CDR1 is DFQATT and CDR2 SNEGSKA (reference sequence). With 4 bases removed from V and 12 bases from J, the gap between germline ends came to 21 bases. The CDR3 totals 13 residues. CDR3: CSAKREAQNYSFF. The CDR3 DNA follows: TGCAGTGCTAAGAGAGAGGCTCAAAACTACTCTTTCTTT.

The chain employs TRBV28 and TRBJ1-4; no definite D call. This CDR3 contains 14 residues. Germline V gives CDR1 MDHEN, CDR2 SYDVKM. Between the trimmed V and J ends, which lost 8 bases and 6 bases, there was a span of 16 bases. This chain's CDR3 is CASQFTDTYEKLFF. CDR3 bases: TGTGCCAGCCAATTTACAGACACTTATGAAAAACTGTTTTTT.

There are many counts of this clonotype. This chain joins TRBV6-2 or TRBV6-3 and TRBJ1-2; D gene uncertain. The V and J ends lost 5 bases and 4 bases respectively, with 8 bases between them. The CDR3 is 12 amino acids. Per germline, CDR1 MNHEY and CDR2 SVGEGT. CDR3 protein: CASSETGYGYTF. The CDR3 coding sequence is TGTGCCAGCAGTGAGACGGGCTATGGCTACACCTTC.

This clonotype was observed at least ten times. The chain uses TRBV6-6 and TRBJ1-6; 9 nucleotides line up with TRBD1. With 5 bases clipped from V and 9 bases from J, the junction kept 5 bases outside the gene matches. Germline CDR1 MNHNY, CDR2 SVGAGI (reference sequence). CDR3 size: 14 residues. Here the CDR3 DNA reads TGTGCCAGCAGTACACAGGGGGCTTTTTCACCCCTCCACTTT. Protein sequence: CASSTQGAFSPLHF.

Ten or more counts support this clonotype. Here the CDR3 DNA reads TGTGCCAGCAATAACCGGGGCCATCTCAATGAGCAGTTCTTC. Protein product: CASNNRGHLNEQFF. The chain has TRBV27 and TRBJ2-1; D might be TRBD1 or TRBD2, each matching 5 bases. There are 14 residues in the CDR3. The germline V gene encodes CDR1 MNHEY and CDR2 SMNVEV (reference sequence). Trimming took off 7 bases at V and 6 bases at J, with 16 bases between the two ends.

This clonotype has a handful of counts. The J gene is TRBJ2-5, the V gene TRBV9, with 11 bases that match TRBD2. The CDR3 contains 16 residues. The trim removed 0 bases at V and 3 bases at J, leaving 4 bases unmatched. Germline V gene data show CDR1 as SGDLS and CDR2 as YYNGEE. The CDR3 here is CASSVGISGGEETQYF. The CDR3 DNA sequence: TGTGCCAGCAGCGTAGGAATTAGCGGGGGGGAAGAGACCCAGTACTTC. The whole variable domain, remainder taken from reference TRBV9 and TRBJ2-5, is DSGVTQTPKHLITATGQRVTLRCSPRSGDLSVYWYQQSLDQGLQFLIQYYNGEERAKGNILERFSAQQFPDLHSELNLSSLELGDSALYFCASSVGISGGEETQYFGPGTRLLVL.

There are a few counts of this clonotype. The chain combines TRBV29-1 with TRBJ2-7, with D uncertain. This CDR3 has 13 residues. V lost 5 bases, J lost 2 bases, and 13 bases lay in between. Germline CDR1 reads SQVTM; CDR2 reads ANQGSEA. CDR3 loop: CSVNDMITYEQYF. CDR3 coding DNA: TGCAGCGTTAACGACATGATAACCTACGAGCAGTACTTC.

This clonotype has just a few counts. The rearrangement joins TRBV10-1 to TRBJ2-1; either TRBD1 or TRBD2 may supply D (5 bases each). The CDR3 runs 16 residues. CDR1 and CDR2 (germline): WNHNN, SYGVQD (reference sequence). V was clipped by 4 bases and J by 0 bases, with 13 bases between them. CDR3 DNA: TGCGCCAGCAGTGCTCCCGAGGGGAGCTCCTACAATGAGCAGTTCTTC. It encodes CASSAPEGSSYNEQFF.

Only a few counts were recorded for this clonotype. The gene calls are TRBV15 and TRBJ2-4; perhaps TRBD1 as D (6 bases). CDR3 length: 15 residues. Germline CDR1 LNHNV, CDR2 YYDKDF (reference sequence). V shed 5 bases and J shed 4 bases, with 15 bases lying between them. This CDR3 reads CATSRLSTGKNIQYF. The CDR3 DNA reads as TGTGCCACCAGCCGCCTGAGCACAGGGAAAAACATTCAGTACTTC.

This clonotype was counted a few times. V and J are TRBV20-1 and TRBJ1-5; D is perhaps TRBD1 (5 bases). The V gene lost 1 base and the J gene lost 5 bases, with 12 bases spanning the gap. The CDR3 covers 14 residues. Germline lookup yields CDR1 DFQATT and CDR2 SNEGSKA (reference sequence). CDR3 protein: CSARVARDHQPQHF. The CDR3 DNA is TGCAGTGCTAGAGTTGCAAGGGACCATCAGCCCCAGCATTTT.

This clonotype has a count of ten or more. This chain connects TRBV7-2 to TRBJ2-5; 7 bases are shared with TRBD1. This CDR3 spans 14 amino acids. Per germline, CDR1 SGHTA and CDR2 FQGNSA. Trimming at V came to 6 bases and at J to 2 bases, leaving 6 bases not matched to a gene. In DNA, the CDR3 is TGTGCCAGCAGACTCGGGACAGATCAAGAGACCCAGTACTTC. This translates into CASRLGTDQETQYF.

This clonotype was observed at least ten times. The chain recombines TRBV20-1 with TRBJ2-1; TRBD2 aligns across 9 bases. Trimming took 7 bases from V and 2 from J; bases not matched to a gene: 3. Germline V gene data show CDR1 as DFQATT and CDR2 as SNEGSKA (reference sequence). This CDR3 region has 13 residues. The CDR3 DNA sequence: TGCAGTGGTCTAGCGGGGACCTACAATGAGCAGTTCTTC. It encodes CSGLAGTYNEQFF.

This clonotype was seen at least ten times. The chain employs TRBV6-6 and TRBJ1-4; D remains ambiguous. With 2 bases removed from V and 11 bases from J, the gap between germline ends came to 12 bases. This CDR3 contains 13 residues. Germline loops: CDR1 MNHNY, CDR2 SVGAGI (reference sequence). CDR3 amino acids: CASSYRGLGKLFF. In DNA form, the CDR3 reads TGTGCCAGCAGTTACCGTGGCCTGGGGAAACTGTTTTTT.

This clonotype showed up many times. This chain uses TRBV6-1 with TRBJ1-5; D not resolved. Trimming took off 7 bases at V and 1 base at J, with 14 bases between the two ends. Germline V CDR1 and CDR2: MNHNS, SASEGT. This CDR3 has 15 amino acids. The CDR3 loop is CASIPPAGSNQPQHF. CDR3 nucleotides: TGTGCCAGCATTCCGCCTGCGGGGAGCAATCAGCCCCAGCATTTT.

This clonotype was seen a handful of times. This sequence joins TRBV18 and TRBJ2-5, with D uncertain. This CDR3 is built from 14 residues. Germline V lookup: CDR1 KGHSH, CDR2 LQKENI. With 3 bases removed from V and 4 bases from J, the gap between germline ends came to 12 bases. CDR3 loop: CASSPAKTLETQYF. For the CDR3, the DNA is TGTGCCAGCTCACCCGCGAAGACCTTAGAGACCCAGTACTTC. Filled out from reference TRBV18 and TRBJ2-5, the complete variable domain reads NAGVMQNPRHLVRRRGQEARLRCSPMKGHSHVYWYRQLPEEGLKFMVYLQKENIIDESGMPKERFSAEFPKEGPSILRIQQVVRGDSAAYFCASSPAKTLETQYFGPGTRLLVL.

The sample holds many counts of this clonotype. This rearrangement joins TRBV6-6 to TRBJ2-7; a possible D gene is TRBD2 (6 bases). Germline loops: CDR1 MNHNY, CDR2 SVGAGI (reference sequence). Trimming stripped 3 bases from V and 5 bases from J, with 17 bases between. The CDR3 has 15 residues. CDR3 sequence reads: CASSYPSRGGNEQYF. CDR3 coding DNA: TGTGCCAGCAGTTATCCCTCGCGGGGCGGGAACGAGCAGTACTTC.

This clonotype came up a few times. The chain joins TRBV6-5 to TRBJ2-1; 10 bases agree with TRBD2. CDR3 length: 18 amino acids. CDR1 is MNHEY, CDR2 SVGAGI, per germline. The trim removed 7 bases at V and 0 bases at J, leaving 12 bases unmatched. The CDR3 bases are TGTGCCAGCACCACCAGTAAAACTAGCGGGAACTCCTACAATGAGCAGTTCTTC. Amino acids: CASTTSKTSGNSYNEQFF.

This sequence joins TRBV4-2 and TRBJ2-2; 7 nucleotides line up with TRBD1. V gave up 2 bases and J gave up 0 bases; unmatched junction bases: 0. This CDR3 is built from 15 residues. The germline V gene encodes CDR1 LGHNA and CDR2 YNFKEQ. The CDR3 nucleotides read TGTGCCAGCAGCCAACAGGGGGCGAACACCGGGGAGCTGTTTTTT. This translates into CASSQQGANTGELFF.